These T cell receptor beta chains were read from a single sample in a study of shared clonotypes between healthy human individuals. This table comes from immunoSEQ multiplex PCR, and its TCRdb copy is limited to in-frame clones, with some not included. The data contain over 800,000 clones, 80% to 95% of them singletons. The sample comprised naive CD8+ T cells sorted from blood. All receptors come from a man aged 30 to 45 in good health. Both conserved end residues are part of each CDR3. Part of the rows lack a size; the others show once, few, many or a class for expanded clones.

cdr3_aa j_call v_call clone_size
CASSQSNPNNEQFF TRBJ2-1 TRBV16 NA
CASSFEGAGEQYF TRBJ2-7 TRBV5-6 NA
CASSQIEAGGTDTQYF TRBJ2-3 TRBV4-1 NA
CASSEAGQGAVREKLFF TRBJ1-4 TRBV2 NA
CASSQRGGSLDEQFF TRBJ2-1 TRBV6-4 many
CAISDAAQGPADEKLFF TRBJ1-4 TRBV10-3 once
CASSQVGIGRQGGDSNQPQHF TRBJ1-5 TRBV4-2 NA
CASSQVGFETQYF TRBJ2-5 TRBV14 NA
CATARGGRDEQFF TRBJ2-1 TRBV4-3 NA
CASSSTGLHYEQYF TRBJ2-7 TRBV5-6 once
CASVTAYGELFF TRBJ2-2 TRBV19 once
CASRSTWEEGETQYF TRBJ2-5 TRBV4-1 NA
CASSLPGMNQPQHF TRBJ1-5 TRBV7-9 NA
CASSEYDGSNQPQHF TRBJ1-5 TRBV6-1 NA
CASSVRDRGWDEQFF TRBJ2-1 TRBV19 once
CASSFYISNIGELFF TRBJ2-2 TRBV5-8 NA
CASTLGTGFYEQYF TRBJ2-7 TRBV5-1 NA
CASSWGQGGDTQYF TRBJ2-3 TRBV7-2 once
CASSGKETQYF TRBJ2-5 TRBV27 NA
CASSQGGGTDSYEQYF TRBJ2-7 TRBV23-1 NA
CASSTLSGRADVEQFF TRBJ2-1 TRBV11-2 NA
CASTVSSGGRSSTDTQYF TRBJ2-3 TRBV7-9 NA
CASSTGTVGTQYF TRBJ2-5 TRBV28 NA
CASSGFEAYEQYF TRBJ2-7 TRBV6-1 NA
CASSPSRGGRPNEQFF TRBJ2-1 TRBV4-1 NA
CASSPRLGGTNIHPGELFF TRBJ2-2 TRBV7-9 NA
CASSQGLAGVYEQYF TRBJ2-7 TRBV4-3 NA
CASSSQGYEQYF TRBJ2-7 TRBV6-5 NA
CSVGGQDSYEQYF TRBJ2-7 TRBV29-1 NA
CASRLGDSTYEQYF TRBJ2-7 TRBV28 NA
CASSLARGGNEQFF TRBJ2-1 TRBV7-2 NA
CASSQGAYEQYF TRBJ2-7 TRBV28 NA
CASSLSRSNQPQHF TRBJ1-5 TRBV27 NA
CASSRGVYDTQYF TRBJ2-3 TRBV14 NA
CASSFDDRYNQPQHF TRBJ1-5 TRBV28 once
CASCASGRTEAFF TRBJ1-1 TRBV19 NA
CASSLRTDILASGTSEQFF TRBJ2-1 TRBV11-2 once
CASSWGPGLTGATGELFF TRBJ2-2 TRBV13 NA
CASSLAGSYEQYF TRBJ2-7 TRBV2 NA